Sequencing of this T cell receptor beta chain was carried out in a study of blood T cell repertoires in COVID-19. The participants were between 18 and 89 years old and came from under 25 US areas. Cohorts were determined from participant-reported clinical history. The table came from immunoSEQ multiplex PCR; TCRdb's copy has only in-frame clones and leaves some out. The table lists approximately 300,000 clones, under 90% of them singletons, with about 8.4% in the top ten. Germline-derived CDR1 and CDR2 are LGHNA and YSLEER. V was trimmed by 4 bases and J by 8 bases, leaving 17 bases between them. The CDR3 consists of 14 residues. This clone was detected once.

The J gene is TRBJ1-2, the V gene TRBV4-3; D gene unclear. This TCR derives from a woman under 40 who had recovered from COVID-19. Material: PBMCs or T cells enriched from blood (not recorded which). CDR3 coding DNA: TGCGCCAGCAGCCTTAGGACGGCGGGAGTCGGCTACACCTTC. Its translation is CASSLRTAGVGYTF.